The next 26 T cell receptor beta chains were all read from a single sample in a study of blood T cell repertoires in COVID-19 (dated by TCRdb to about 2020). The library was produced with the immunoSEQ multiplex PCR assay. TCRdb stores this immuneACCESS table with in-frame sequences only. Part of the clones is absent; in the studies checked, under half of the shortfall reflects unresolved V genes, and no reason is known for the rest. This sample holds 310,000 or so clones; about nine tenths were observed only once. The ten largest account for less than 11% of the sample. Source material: PBMCs or T cells enriched from blood (not recorded which). The receptors originated from a woman aged 18-30 years who had recovered from COVID-19.

The chain is built from TRBV7-9 and TRBJ2-1; 11 bases agree with TRBD2. Per the germline V gene, CDR1 is SEHNR and CDR2 is FQNEAQ (reference sequence). V shed 3 bases and J 6 bases; nucleotides not matched to a gene: 4. This CDR3 is built from 15 residues. The CDR3 reads CASSFLAGGFNEQFF. CDR3 DNA: TGTGCCAGCAGCTTTTTAGCGGGAGGGTTCAATGAGCAGTTCTTC.

This clone was recorded only once. The rearrangement joins TRBV6-2 or TRBV6-3 to TRBJ1-5; D ambiguous. The CDR3 is 14 residues long. Between the trimmed V and J ends, which lost 0 bases and 7 bases, there was a span of 10 bases. Germline V gene lookup returns CDR1 MNHEY and CDR2 SVGEGT. Here the CDR3 reads CASSYSTVRQPQHF. The DNA for the CDR3 is TGTGCCAGCAGTTACTCGACGGTGAGGCAGCCCCAGCATTTT.

This clone occurred a few times. This sample includes further DNA sequences coding for the same CDR3. The chain links TRBV7-9 to TRBJ1-5, with 9 positions matching TRBD1. This CDR3 is built from 14 residues. The J segment lost 4 bases and the V segment lost 3 bases, leaving 1 base of the junction unmatched. In germline, CDR1 is SEHNR, CDR2 FQNEAQ (reference sequence). The CDR3, as DNA: TGTGCCAGCAGCTTGGACAGGGGTAATCAGCCCCAGCATTTT. Translating gives CASSLDRGNQPQHF.

The CDR3 bases are TGCGCCAGCAGCTTGCAGGGGGGCGAGGGCACTGAAGCTTTCTTT. Its translation: CASSLQGGEGTEAFF. The chain couples TRBV5-1 to TRBJ1-1; 7 nucleotides match TRBD1. CDR3 length: 15 amino acids. CDR1 and CDR2 (germline): SGHRS, YFSETQ. V lost 1 base and J lost 4; bases outside the gene matches: 7.

This chain joins TRBV14 and TRBJ1-2; no clear D. Germline CDR1 is SGHDN and CDR2 is FVKESK. The CDR3 extends over 12 amino acids. Trimming took 3 bases from V and 1 from J, leaving 3 bases between them. The CDR3 reads CASSHNNYGYTF. The CDR3 coding sequence is TGTGCCAGCAGCCACAATAACTATGGCTACACCTTC.

This clone has more than one count but fewer than ten. V gene TRBV10-3 combines with J gene TRBJ2-7; the match to TRBD1 covers 9 bases. The CDR3 contains 17 residues. CDR1 is ENHRY and CDR2 is SYGVKD in the germline V gene. V trimming: 5 bases; J trimming: 6 bases; junction bases outside the gene matches: 17. CDR3 sequence reads: CAISPTPGQGHGREQYF. DNA for the CDR3: TGTGCCATCAGTCCAACTCCGGGACAGGGTCACGGGCGCGAGCAGTACTTC.

CDR3 amino acids: CASSLKTGGETQYF. CDR3 nucleotides: TGCGCCAGCAGCTTGAAAACAGGAGGGGAGACCCAGTACTTC. The gene calls are TRBV5-1 and TRBJ2-5, with D possibly TRBD2 on 6 matching bases. The ends were cut back, 1 base at V and 5 bases at J, with 12 bases in the middle. Germline V gene sequence: CDR1 SGHRS, CDR2 YFSETQ. The CDR3 runs 14 residues. Looking up the rest from reference TRBV5-1 and TRBJ2-5 gives the full variable domain: KAGVTQTPRYLIKTRGQQVTLSCSPISGHRSVSWYQQTPGQGLQFLFEYFSETQRNKGNFPGRFSGRQFSNSRSEMNVSTLELGDSALYLCASSLKTGGETQYFGPGTRLLVL.

This chain uses TRBV11-2 with TRBJ2-1; TRBD2 matches at 8 bases. The germline gives CDR1 SGHAT, CDR2 FQNNGV. With 4 bases clipped from V and 10 bases from J, the junction kept 9 bases outside the gene matches. The CDR3 contains 14 residues. The CDR3, as DNA: TGTGCCAGCAGCTCCAGCGGGAGTAACAGCGAGCAGTTCTTC. This codes for CASSSSGSNSEQFF.

This clone was counted at least ten times. The chain employs TRBV9 and TRBJ1-6; D possibly corresponds to TRBD1 (5 bases). Germline assignment: CDR1 SGDLS and CDR2 YYNGEE. The CDR3 spans 15 residues. Deletions cut 3 bases from V and 9 bases from J, with 16 bases between. CDR3 coding DNA: TGTGCCAGCAGCGCCCGGGGGGTCGAAGGTTCACCCCTCCACTTT. This translates into CASSARGVEGSPLHF.

The J gene is TRBJ2-3, the V gene TRBV3-1 (or the pseudogene TRBV3-2), with unresolved D. Germline CDR1 is LGHDT and CDR2 is YNNKEL (reference sequence). Trimming cost V 4 bases and J 5 bases, with 22 bases left between them. This CDR3 comprises 17 residues. The CDR3 loop is CASSRFTTTVLEDTQYF. The CDR3 bases are TGTGCCAGCAGCCGATTTACAACTACTGTTCTTGAAGATACGCAGTATTTT.

The rearrangement links TRBV29-1 to TRBJ1-1; TRBD1 aligns across 7 bases. Germline V gene data show CDR1 as SQVTM and CDR2 as ANQGSEA. This CDR3 contains 13 residues. After removal of 7 bases from V and 1 base from J, the junction contained 6 bases not matched to a gene. The CDR3 spells CSGSDRKNTEAFF. Here the CDR3 DNA reads TGCAGCGGTTCGGACAGGAAGAACACTGAAGCTTTCTTT. The full variable domain, its missing parts supplied by reference TRBV29-1 and TRBJ1-1, is SAVISQKPSRDICQRGTSLTIQCQVDSQVTMMFWYRQQPGQSLTLIATANQGSEATYESGFVIDKFPISRPNLTFSTLTVSNMSPEDSSIYLCSGSDRKNTEAFFGQGTRLTVV.

The CDR3 DNA follows: TGCAGCGTTGAACGAAAGGGGAAGGGTAACTATGGCTACACCTTC. The encoded protein is CSVERKGKGNYGYTF. This chain uses TRBV29-1 with TRBJ1-2; D may be TRBD1 (5 bases). Per the germline V gene, CDR1 is SQVTM and CDR2 is ANQGSEA. This CDR3 comprises 15 residues. The V end was cut by 2 bases, the J end by 1 base, with 14 bases between.

This chain connects TRBV18 to TRBJ2-4; 7 nucleotides line up with TRBD1. Germline V CDR1 and CDR2: KGHSH, LQKENI. Trimming removed 6 bases from V and 5 bases from J; junction bases left unmatched: 7. CDR3 size: 14 residues. For the CDR3, the DNA is TGTGCCAGCTCGGGCGACAGGGTCCAAAACATTCAGTACTTC. Translating gives CASSGDRVQNIQYF.

This chain connects TRBV7-9 to TRBJ1-1; D may be TRBD1 (5 bases). Germline loops: CDR1 SEHNR, CDR2 FQNEAQ (reference sequence). The V and J ends lost 0 bases and 10 bases respectively, with 18 bases between them. This CDR3 is built from 15 residues. For the CDR3, the DNA is TGTGCCAGCAGCTTAGCGGAACTAAGGGGCCCGAGAGCTTTCTTT. Protein product: CASSLAELRGPRAFF.

The chain recombines TRBV6-5 with TRBJ1-4; TRBD1 is a possible D gene (6 bases). The length of the CDR3 is 13 residues. The V end lost 6 bases, the J end lost 7 bases, and 12 bases lay between the germline ends. CDR1 and CDR2 from the germline V gene are MNHEY and SVGAGI. The CDR3 protein is CASRGQGIEKLFF. CDR3 DNA: TGTGCCAGCAGGGGTCAGGGGATTGAAAAACTGTTTTTT.

The chain carries TRBV11-2 and TRBJ2-1; D is possibly TRBD2 (6 bases). Per germline, CDR1 SGHAT and CDR2 FQNNGV. Trimming pared 5 bases from V and 1 base from J, leaving 18 bases between. This CDR3 contains 17 residues. The CDR3, as DNA: TGTGCCAGCAGCCTGGGACTTTACACCGAGTCCTACAATGAGCAGTTCTTC. The encoded protein is CASSLGLYTESYNEQFF.

This rearrangement joins TRBV2 to TRBJ2-5; perhaps TRBD2 as D (6 bases). The CDR3 runs 15 residues. CDR1 is SNHLY and CDR2 is FYNNEI in the germline V gene. V dropped 5 bases and J dropped 3 bases, with 16 bases sitting between them. This chain's CDR3 is CASSKGGREKETQYF. CDR3 nucleotides: TGTGCCAGCAGTAAGGGAGGCAGAGAAAAAGAGACCCAGTACTTC. Variable domain in full (rest from reference TRBV2 and TRBJ2-5): EPEVTQTPSHQVTQMGQEVILRCVPISNHLYFYWYRQILGQKVEFLVSFYNNEISEKSEIFDDQFSVERPDGSNFTLKIRSTKLEDSAMYFCASSKGGREKETQYFGPGTRLLVL.

This clone has only a few counts. The gene calls are TRBV3-1 (or the pseudogene TRBV3-2) and TRBJ2-7; D is perhaps TRBD2 (7 bases). The germline V gene encodes CDR1 LGHDT and CDR2 YNNKEL (reference sequence). The CDR3 contains 14 residues. The germline V and J ends were trimmed by 0 bases and 5 bases, with 11 bases remaining between them. CDR3 nucleotide sequence: TGTGCCAGCAGCCAAGAAGGGGGGAGGGACGAGCAGTACTTC. Its protein is CASSQEGGRDEQYF.

This clone appeared a single time. The V and J genes are TRBV28 and TRBJ2-5; 13 nucleotides agree with TRBD2. V lost 10 bases to trimming and J lost 4 bases; unmatched junction nucleotides: 3. Germline CDR1 is MDHEN and CDR2 is SYDVKM. The length of the CDR3 is 13 residues. Written as DNA, the CDR3 is TGTGCCACCGGACTAGCGGGAGTAGAGACCCAGTACTTC. It codes for CATGLAGVETQYF.

The rearrangement links TRBV30 to TRBJ1-6; 7 nucleotides match TRBD1. Losses at the gene ends were 5 bases for V and 3 bases for J; bases not matched to a gene: 7. Looked up from germline, CDR1 is GTSNPN and CDR2 is SVGIG (reference sequence). This CDR3 comprises 15 residues. The CDR3 sequence is CAWQLGQLYNSPLHF. CDR3 DNA: TGTGCCTGGCAATTGGGACAGCTCTATAATTCACCCCTCCACTTT.

The V call is TRBV19, the J call TRBJ1-3; the D gene is possibly TRBD1 (5 bases). The CDR3 is made up of 17 amino acids. Trimming cost V 2 bases and J 0 bases, with 14 bases left between them. Germline V gives CDR1 LNHDA, CDR2 SQIVND (reference sequence). The CDR3 is CASSILYGTSSGNTIYF. CDR3 nucleotide sequence: TGTGCCAGTAGTATATTGTATGGGACTAGCTCTGGAAACACCATATATTTT.

The chain couples TRBV5-1 to TRBJ2-7; D not resolved. The CDR3 has 14 amino acids. Germline V gene data show CDR1 as SGHRS and CDR2 as YFSETQ. V shed 0 bases and J shed 0 bases, with 7 bases lying between them. Here the CDR3 reads CASSLAGNSYEQYF. In nucleotides, the CDR3 is TGCGCCAGCAGCTTGGCCGGTAACTCCTACGAGCAGTACTTC.

The chain employs TRBV9 and TRBJ2-7; TRBD2 is a possible D gene (5 bases). This CDR3 has 14 residues. Trimming took off 3 bases at V and 3 bases at J, with 13 bases between the two ends. Per the germline V gene, CDR1 is SGDLS and CDR2 is YYNGEE. The CDR3 sequence is CASSGETGFYEQYF. The DNA of the CDR3 is TGTGCCAGCAGCGGGGAGACGGGATTCTACGAGCAGTACTTC.

CDR3 loop: CASRALSGRGGETQYF. The CDR3 DNA is TGTGCCAGCAGGGCCCTTAGCGGGAGGGGCGGTGAGACCCAGTACTTC. This rearrangement joins TRBV11-2 to TRBJ2-5; 11 positions match TRBD2. Trimming at V came to 6 bases and at J to 5 bases, leaving 11 bases not matched to a gene. The CDR3 covers 16 residues. The V gene's germline CDR1 is SGHAT and CDR2 FQNNGV. The whole variable domain, filled in from reference TRBV11-2 and TRBJ2-5, reads EAGVAQSPRYKIIEKRQSVAFWCNPISGHATLYWYQQILGQGPKLLIQFQNNGVVDDSQLPKDRFSAERLKGVDSTLKIQPAKLEDSAVYLCASRALSGRGGETQYFGPGTRLLVL.

The chain has TRBV9 and TRBJ2-2, with 9 bases that match TRBD1. The CDR3 is 15 amino acids. Trimming cost V 4 bases and J 6 bases; bases outside gene matches: 7. Per germline, CDR1 SGDLS and CDR2 YYNGEE. The CDR3 DNA sequence: TGTGCCAGCAGCCCGGGGACAGGGAGACCCGGGGAGCTGTTTTTT. Amino acids: CASSPGTGRPGELFF.

In this sample, this clone turned up once. The J gene is TRBJ2-1, the V gene TRBV4-1; 9 nucleotides line up with TRBD2. Germline V gene sequence: CDR1 MGHRA, CDR2 YSYEKL. With 0 bases clipped from V and 11 bases from J, the junction kept 8 bases outside the gene matches. CDR3 length equals 15 residues. The CDR3 here is CASSQDLAGTRKQFF. CDR3 sequence (DNA): TGCGCCAGCAGCCAAGATCTAGCGGGGACTAGGAAGCAGTTCTTC.